This T cell receptor (beta chain) is drawn from a study of blood T cell repertoires in COVID-19. J gave up 2 bases and V 5 bases, and 3 bases lay outside the gene matches. This CDR3 spans 12 amino acids. Germline V CDR1 and CDR2: SQVTM, ANQGSEA. The data were produced by immunoSEQ multiplex PCR, yet TCRdb's version contains in-frame clones alone and is incomplete. The sample shows 90,000 to 120,000 clones, approximately 88% of them seen only once. V is TRBV29-1 and J is TRBJ2-7, with 7 bases matching TRBD1. Input material: peripheral blood. This clonotype was obtained from a man aged 50 or older with active or convalescent COVID-19. CDR3 sequence: CSVQGDPYEQYF. The DNA of the CDR3 is TGCAGCGTTCAGGGGGACCCCTACGAGCAGTACTTC.